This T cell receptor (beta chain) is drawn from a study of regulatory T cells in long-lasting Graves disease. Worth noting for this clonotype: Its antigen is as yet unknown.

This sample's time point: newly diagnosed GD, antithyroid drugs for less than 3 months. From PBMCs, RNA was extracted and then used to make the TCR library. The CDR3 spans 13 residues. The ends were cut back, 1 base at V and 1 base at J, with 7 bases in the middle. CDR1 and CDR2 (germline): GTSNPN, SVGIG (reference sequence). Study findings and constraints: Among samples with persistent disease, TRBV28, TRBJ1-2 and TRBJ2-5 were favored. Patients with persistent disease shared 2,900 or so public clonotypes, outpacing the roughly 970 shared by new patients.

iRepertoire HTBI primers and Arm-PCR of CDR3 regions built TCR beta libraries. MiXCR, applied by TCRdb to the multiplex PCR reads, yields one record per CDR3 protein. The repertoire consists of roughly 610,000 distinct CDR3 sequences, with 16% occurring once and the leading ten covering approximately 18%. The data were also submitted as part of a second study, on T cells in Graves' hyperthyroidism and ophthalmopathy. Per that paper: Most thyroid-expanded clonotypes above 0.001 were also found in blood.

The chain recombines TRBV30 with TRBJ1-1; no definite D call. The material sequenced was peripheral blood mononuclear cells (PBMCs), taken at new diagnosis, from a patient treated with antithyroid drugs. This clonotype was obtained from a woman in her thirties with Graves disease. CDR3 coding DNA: TGTGCCTGGAGTGGGCAGAGGAACACTGAAGCTTTCTTT. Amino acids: CAWSGQRNTEAFF.